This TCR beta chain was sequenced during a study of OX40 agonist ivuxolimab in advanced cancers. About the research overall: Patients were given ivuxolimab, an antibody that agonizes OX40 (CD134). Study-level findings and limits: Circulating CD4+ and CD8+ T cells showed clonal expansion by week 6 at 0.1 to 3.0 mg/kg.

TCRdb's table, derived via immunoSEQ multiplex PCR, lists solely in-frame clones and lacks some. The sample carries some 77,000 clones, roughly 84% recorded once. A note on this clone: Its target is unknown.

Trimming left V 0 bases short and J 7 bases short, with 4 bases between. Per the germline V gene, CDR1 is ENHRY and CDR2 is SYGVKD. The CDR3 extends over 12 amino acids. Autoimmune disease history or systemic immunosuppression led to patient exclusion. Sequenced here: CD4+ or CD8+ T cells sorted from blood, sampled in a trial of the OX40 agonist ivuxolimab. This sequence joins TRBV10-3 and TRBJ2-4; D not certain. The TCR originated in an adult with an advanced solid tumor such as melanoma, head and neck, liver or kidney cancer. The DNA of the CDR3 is TGTGCCATCAGTGAGTCAACGAACATTCAGTACTTC. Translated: CAISESTNIQYF.